A single TCR beta chain is shown here with its context. Its antigen is still unknown. The entry originates in a study of memory CD4+ T cells and cytomegalovirus serostatus. The study, taken as a whole, reports: CMV serostatus prediction reached median AUC 0.95, or 0.91 with US-trained model.

Profiling relied on immunoSEQ multiplex PCR, and the TCRdb table lists in-frame clones only, not all of them. The sample records over 65,000 clones, 80% being singletons. The V and J ends lost 5 bases and 7 bases respectively, with 9 bases between them. The CDR3 is 13 amino acids. Germline CDR1 reads SGHTA; CDR2 reads FQGTGA. The sort gate was single viable CD3+CD4+CD8-CD45RO+ cells for memory CD4+ T cells. Total CD4+ T cells were enriched by CD4 positive selection. The receptor was isolated from an adult in good health and CMV-seronegative. This chain uses TRBV7-3 with TRBJ1-6; D remains ambiguous. Source material: memory CD4+ T cells from blood. DNA for the CDR3: TGTGCCAGCAGCACCCGACCCAATTCACCCCTCCACTTT. This sequence encodes CASSTRPNSPLHF.